Shown below are 2 T cell receptor beta chains from a single sample sequenced in a study of cytomegalovirus exposure and HLA in healthy donors. Use of 60 Vbeta and 13 Jbeta primers characterized the PCR. Data came from immunoSEQ multiplex PCR; TCRdb stores just in-frame clones and leaves some out. The table includes roughly 150,000 clones, 65% to 80% detected once. The sequenced sample was PBMCs. The receptors come from a middle-aged woman in good health and CMV-seropositive.

The chain carries TRBV10-1 and TRBJ1-2, with D unresolved. Germline V gene sequence: CDR1 WNHNN, CDR2 SYGVQD (reference sequence). The ends were cut back, 11 bases at V and 3 bases at J, with 13 bases in the middle. This CDR3 region has 12 residues. The CDR3 DNA sequence: TGCGCCGTTTCGGGGTTGCACTATGGCTACACCTTC. This gives the protein CAVSGLHYGYTF.

V gene TRBV4-2 combines with J gene TRBJ1-5; D might be TRBD1 (5 bases). V lost 3 bases and J 4 bases, leaving 7 bases between the germline ends. Germline CDR1 reads LGHNA; CDR2 reads YNFKEQ. The CDR3 runs to 13 residues. The CDR3 loop is CASSQGGNQPQHF. The CDR3 bases are TGTGCCAGCAGCCAGGGGGGAAATCAGCCCCAGCATTTT.